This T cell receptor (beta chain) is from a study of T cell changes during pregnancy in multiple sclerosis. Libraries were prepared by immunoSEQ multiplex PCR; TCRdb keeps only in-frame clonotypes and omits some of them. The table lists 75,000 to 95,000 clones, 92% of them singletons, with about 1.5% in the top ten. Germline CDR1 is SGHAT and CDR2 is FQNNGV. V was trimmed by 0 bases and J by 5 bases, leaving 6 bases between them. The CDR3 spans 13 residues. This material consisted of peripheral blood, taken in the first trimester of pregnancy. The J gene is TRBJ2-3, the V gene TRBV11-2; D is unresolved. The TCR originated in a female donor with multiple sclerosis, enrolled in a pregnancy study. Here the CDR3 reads CASSLDLRDTQYF. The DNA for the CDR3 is TGTGCCAGCAGCTTAGATTTGCGAGATACGCAGTATTTT. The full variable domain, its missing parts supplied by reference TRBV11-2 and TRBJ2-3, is EAGVAQSPRYKIIEKRQSVAFWCNPISGHATLYWYQQILGQGPKLLIQFQNNGVVDDSQLPKDRFSAERLKGVDSTLKIQPAKLEDSAVYLCASSLDLRDTQYFGPGTRLTVL.